These 10 T cell receptor beta chains originate from one sample sequenced in a study of CD4 T cell repertoires in COVID-19. Sequencing used immunoSEQ multiplex PCR; TCRdb keeps in-frame clones, though not all of them. The sample lists tens of thousands of clones; about four fifths were seen once. The sample in question was CD4+ T cells from peripheral blood, obtained after recovery from COVID-19. Receptors were obtained from a human donor who had COVID-19.

The gene calls are TRBV6-1 and TRBJ2-7; no reliable D call. The CDR3 consists of 11 residues. CDR1 and CDR2 from the germline V gene are MNHNS and SASEGT. Trimming removed 10 bases from V and 2 bases from J, with 9 bases in between. The CDR3 is CAIAGTYEQYF. The DNA of the CDR3 is TGTGCCATTGCAGGTACCTACGAGCAGTACTTC.

The chain uses TRBV19 and TRBJ2-3; 11 bases align to TRBD1. V trimming: 4 bases; J trimming: 6 bases; junction bases outside the gene matches: 6. Germline-derived CDR1 and CDR2 are LNHDA and SQIVND (reference sequence). The length of the CDR3 is 15 residues. The CDR3 region has the DNA TGTGCCAGTAGTACCCGGGACAGGGGGTCCGATACGCAGTATTTT. This translates into CASSTRDRGSDTQYF.

The V call is TRBV5-4, the J call TRBJ2-1, with D maybe TRBD2 (7 bases). The V gene lost 5 bases and the J gene lost 2 bases, with 14 bases spanning the gap. CDR1 is SGHNT, CDR2 YYREEE, per germline (reference sequence). This CDR3 comprises 15 residues. CDR3 DNA sequence: TGTGCCAGCAGTCTGAAGGGGGGGGCCTACAATGAGCAGTTCTTC. Protein product: CASSLKGGAYNEQFF.

This rearrangement joins TRBV2 to TRBJ1-4; 10 bases are a match to TRBD1. This CDR3 is 14 amino acids long. In germline, CDR1 is SNHLY, CDR2 FYNNEI. Unmatched junction bases numbered 3, after V lost 5 bases and J lost 6 bases. The CDR3 region has the DNA TGTGCCAGCAGTCGGGACAGGGGCTATGAAAAACTGTTTTTT. As protein: CASSRDRGYEKLFF.

V usage is TRBV18 and J usage is TRBJ2-1; 12 bases map to TRBD2. V shed 0 bases and J 8 bases; nucleotides not matched to a gene: 11. The CDR3 extends over 18 amino acids. Germline CDR1 reads KGHSH; CDR2 reads LQKENI. The CDR3 bases are TGTGCCAGCTCACCACCTACTAGCGGGAGGAATTTCAGACATGAGCAGTTCTTC. This sequence encodes CASSPPTSGRNFRHEQFF.

V usage is TRBV7-3 and J usage is TRBJ2-3, with 7 bases fitting TRBD2. The CDR3 runs to 16 residues. V dropped 1 base and J dropped 1; count of bases not matched to a gene: 5. Looked up from germline, CDR1 is SGHTA and CDR2 is FQGTGA. The CDR3 reads CASSLRGGTGTDTQYF. Written as DNA, the CDR3 is TGTGCCAGCAGCTTAAGGGGAGGGACCGGCACAGATACGCAGTATTTT.

V gene TRBV9 combines with J gene TRBJ2-2; TRBD1 agrees at 8 bases. V was pared by 5 bases and J by 4 bases, with 10 bases of the junction left unmatched. The length of the CDR3 is 16 residues. CDR1 SGDLS and CDR2 YYNGEE come from the germline V gene. The chain's CDR3 is CASSIRQGPSTGELFF. In DNA, the CDR3 is TGTGCCAGCAGTATACGACAGGGGCCGAGCACCGGGGAGCTGTTTTTT.

J is TRBJ2-2 and V is TRBV5-4; D not resolved. In germline, CDR1 is SGHNT, CDR2 YYREEE (reference sequence). Trimming took 4 bases from V and 8 from J, leaving 6 bases between them. The CDR3 is 11 residues long. The CDR3 bases are TGTGCCAGCAGCCAGGCTGGGGAGCTGTTTTTT. Translating it yields CASSQAGELFF. Together with reference TRBV5-4 and TRBJ2-2, the CDR3 gives the full variable domain: ETGVTQSPTHLIKTRGQQVTLRCSSQSGHNTVSWYQQALGQGPQFIFQYYREEENGRGNFPPRFSGLQFPNYSSELNVNALELDDSALYLCASSQAGELFFGEGSRLTVL.

The genes are TRBV10-1 and TRBJ2-5, with TRBD2 matching 7 bases. The V gene's germline CDR1 is WNHNN and CDR2 SYGVQD (reference sequence). With 5 bases clipped from V and 3 bases from J, the junction kept 3 bases outside the gene matches. This CDR3 is built from 13 residues. The CDR3 DNA follows: TGCGCCAGCAGTTGGGCGGGAGAAGAGACCCAGTACTTC. Protein: CASSWAGEETQYF.

The chain recombines TRBV4-1 with TRBJ1-1; 12 bases match TRBD1. CDR1 and CDR2 (germline): MGHRA, YSYEKL. The CDR3 runs 19 residues. J lost 2 bases, V lost 2 bases, and 12 bases had no gene match. The CDR3 spells CASSQLIAGTGGDNTEAFF. The CDR3 region has the DNA TGCGCCAGCAGCCAACTAATCGCCGGGACAGGGGGCGATAACACTGAAGCTTTCTTT.